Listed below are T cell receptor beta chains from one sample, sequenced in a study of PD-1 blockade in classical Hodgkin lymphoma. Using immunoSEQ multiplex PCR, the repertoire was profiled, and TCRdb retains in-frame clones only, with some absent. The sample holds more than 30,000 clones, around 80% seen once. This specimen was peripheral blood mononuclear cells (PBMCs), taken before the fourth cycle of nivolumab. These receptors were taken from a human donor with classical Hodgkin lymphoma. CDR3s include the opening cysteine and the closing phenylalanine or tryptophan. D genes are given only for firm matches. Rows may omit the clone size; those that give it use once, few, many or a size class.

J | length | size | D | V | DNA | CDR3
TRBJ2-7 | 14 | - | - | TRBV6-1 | TGTGCCAGCAGAAGTACAGGGTACCCAAACGAGCAGTACTTC | CASRSTGYPNEQYF
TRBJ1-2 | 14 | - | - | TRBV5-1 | TGCGCCAGCAGCTTGGGTGGTACAGGGCCTGGCTACACCTTC | CASSLGGTGPGYTF
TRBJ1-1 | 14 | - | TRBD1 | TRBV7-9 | TGTGCCAGCATCCCGGGACAGTTGAACACTGAAGCTTTCTTT | CASIPGQLNTEAFF
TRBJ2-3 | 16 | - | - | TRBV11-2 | TGTGCCAGCAGCCTCCGGGACATGCGGACCGGGAATACGCAGTATTTT | CASSLRDMRTGNTQYF
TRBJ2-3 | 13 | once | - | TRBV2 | TGTGCCAGCAGTGACCCAGGGACAGATACGCAGTATTTT | CASSDPGTDTQYF
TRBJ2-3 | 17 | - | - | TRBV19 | TGTGCCAGTAGGACTCACGCAGGGGCCCAAAGCACAGATACGCAGTATTTT | CASRTHAGAQSTDTQYF
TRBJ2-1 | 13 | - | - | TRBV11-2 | TGTGCCAGCAGCTTTTTCCGGGACCCCGCGCAGTTCTTC | CASSFFRDPAQFF
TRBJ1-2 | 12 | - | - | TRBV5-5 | TGTGCCAGCAGCTTGCCTTCGAGGGGACACACCTTC | CASSLPSRGHTF
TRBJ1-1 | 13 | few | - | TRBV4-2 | TGTGCCAGCAGCCAAGATTGGGGCACTGAAGCTTTCTTT | CASSQDWGTEAFF
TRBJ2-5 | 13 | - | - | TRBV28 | TGTGCCTCGACTGACTGGTACCAAGAGACCCAGTACTTC | CASTDWYQETQYF
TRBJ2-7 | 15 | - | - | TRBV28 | TGTGCCAGCAGTTTATTACCTTGGAGCTCCTACGAGCAGTACTTC | CASSLLPWSSYEQYF
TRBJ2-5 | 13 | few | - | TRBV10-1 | TGCGCCAGCAGTGATCCGGGACAACAGACCCAGTACTTC | CASSDPGQQTQYF
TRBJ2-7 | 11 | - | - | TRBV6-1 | TGTGCCAGCAGTGAAAGGAGCGTACCGTGCTTC | CASSERSVPCF
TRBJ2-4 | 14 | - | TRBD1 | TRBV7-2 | TGTGCCAGCAGCTCGAACACGGGACAGGGTGGGCAGTACTTC | CASSSNTGQGGQYF
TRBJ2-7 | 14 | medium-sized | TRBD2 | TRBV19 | TGTGCCAGTAGCTTCCCGGGAGGTGACTACGAGCAGTACTTC | CASSFPGGDYEQYF
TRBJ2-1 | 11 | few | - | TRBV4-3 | TGCGCCAGCAGCCAAGGGGGTGAGCAGTTCTTC | CASSQGGEQFF
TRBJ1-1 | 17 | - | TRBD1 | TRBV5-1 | TGCGCCAGCAGCTCTCAGGGGGATGGTATTGCGGACACTGAAGCTTTCTTT | CASSSQGDGIADTEAFF